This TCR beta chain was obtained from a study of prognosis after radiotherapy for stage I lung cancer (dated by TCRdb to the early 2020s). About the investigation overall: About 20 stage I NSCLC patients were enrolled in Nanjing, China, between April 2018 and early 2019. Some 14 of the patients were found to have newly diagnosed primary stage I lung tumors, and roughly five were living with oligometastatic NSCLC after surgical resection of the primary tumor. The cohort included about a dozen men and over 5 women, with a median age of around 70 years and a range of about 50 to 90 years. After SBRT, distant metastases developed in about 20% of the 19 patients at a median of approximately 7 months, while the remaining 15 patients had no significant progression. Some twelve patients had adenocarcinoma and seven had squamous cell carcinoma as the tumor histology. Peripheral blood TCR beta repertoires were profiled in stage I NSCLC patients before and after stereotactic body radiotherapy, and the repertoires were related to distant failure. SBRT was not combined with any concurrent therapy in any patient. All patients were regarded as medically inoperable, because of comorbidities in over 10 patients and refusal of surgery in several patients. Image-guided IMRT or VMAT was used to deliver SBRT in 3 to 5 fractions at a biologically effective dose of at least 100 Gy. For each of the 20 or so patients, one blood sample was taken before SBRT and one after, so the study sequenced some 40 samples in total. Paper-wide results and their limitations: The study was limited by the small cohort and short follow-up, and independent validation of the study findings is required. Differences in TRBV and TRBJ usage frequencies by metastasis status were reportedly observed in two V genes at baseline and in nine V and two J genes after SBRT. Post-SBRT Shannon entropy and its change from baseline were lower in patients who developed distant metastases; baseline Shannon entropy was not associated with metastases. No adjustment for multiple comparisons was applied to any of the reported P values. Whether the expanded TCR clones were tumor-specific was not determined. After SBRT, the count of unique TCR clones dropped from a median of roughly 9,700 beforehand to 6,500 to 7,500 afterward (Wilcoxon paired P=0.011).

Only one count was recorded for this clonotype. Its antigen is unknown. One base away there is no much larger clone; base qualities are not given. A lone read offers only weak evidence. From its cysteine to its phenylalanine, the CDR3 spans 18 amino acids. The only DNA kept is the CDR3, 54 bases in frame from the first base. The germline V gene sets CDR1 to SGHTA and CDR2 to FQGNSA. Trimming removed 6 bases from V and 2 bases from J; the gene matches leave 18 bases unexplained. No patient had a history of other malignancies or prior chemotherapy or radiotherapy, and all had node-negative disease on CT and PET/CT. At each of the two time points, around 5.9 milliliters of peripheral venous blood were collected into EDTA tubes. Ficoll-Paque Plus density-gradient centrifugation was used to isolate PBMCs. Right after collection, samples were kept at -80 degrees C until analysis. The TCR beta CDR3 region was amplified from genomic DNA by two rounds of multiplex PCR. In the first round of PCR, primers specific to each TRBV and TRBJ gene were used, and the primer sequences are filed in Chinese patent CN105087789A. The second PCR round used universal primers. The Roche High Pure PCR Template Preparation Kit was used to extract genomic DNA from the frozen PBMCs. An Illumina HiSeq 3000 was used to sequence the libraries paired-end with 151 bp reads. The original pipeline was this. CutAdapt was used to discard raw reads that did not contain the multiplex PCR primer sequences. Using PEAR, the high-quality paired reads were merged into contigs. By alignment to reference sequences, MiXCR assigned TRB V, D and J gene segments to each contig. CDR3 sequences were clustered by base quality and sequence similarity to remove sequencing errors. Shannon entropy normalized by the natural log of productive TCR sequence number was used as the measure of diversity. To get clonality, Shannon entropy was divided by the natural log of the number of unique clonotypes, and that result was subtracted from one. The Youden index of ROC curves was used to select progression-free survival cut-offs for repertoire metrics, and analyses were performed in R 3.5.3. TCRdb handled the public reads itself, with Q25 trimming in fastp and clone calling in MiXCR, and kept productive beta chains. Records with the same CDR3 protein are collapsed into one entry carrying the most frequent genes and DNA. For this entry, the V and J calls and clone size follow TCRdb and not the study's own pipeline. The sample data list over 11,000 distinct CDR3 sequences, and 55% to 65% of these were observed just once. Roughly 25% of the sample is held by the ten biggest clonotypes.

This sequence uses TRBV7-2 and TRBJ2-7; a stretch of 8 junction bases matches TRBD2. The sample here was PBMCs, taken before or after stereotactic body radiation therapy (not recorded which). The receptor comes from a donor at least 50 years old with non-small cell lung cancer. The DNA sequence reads TGTGCCAGCAGTACCGGGGGGGCACGATACCGCGGTACCTACGAGCAGTACTTC. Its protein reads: CASSTGGARYRGTYEQYF. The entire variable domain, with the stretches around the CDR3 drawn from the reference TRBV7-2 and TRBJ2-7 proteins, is GAGVSQSPSNKVTEKGKDVELRCDPISGHTALYWYRQSLGQGLEFLIYFQGNSAPDKSGLPSDRFSAERTGGSVSTLTIQRTQQEDSAVYLCASSTGGARYRGTYEQYFGPGTRLTVT.